This TCR beta chain was profiled in a study of a mutant IDH1 vaccine in newly diagnosed glioma (dated by TCRdb to the early 2020s). With regard to the full study: Vaccination started 4-6 weeks after radiotherapy alone, or was given together with temozolomide cycles in the groups whose treatment included chemotherapy. Of the 25 to 40 treated patients, about 62% were male and approximately 40% were female, and the mean age was approximately 37 years. Before enrollment, patients had received standard therapy of radiotherapy alone, temozolomide alone, or radiochemotherapy with temozolomide; most received the combination. The week-35 safety follow-up took place at visit V12, and the week-47 end of study took place at visit V13. Six visits were used for peripheral blood collection: V03 (baseline), V05, V07, V10, V12 and V13. Longitudinal TCRB deep sequencing was done for 20 to 25 treated patients, wherever samples were available for exploratory analyses. Findings and caveats that apply to the study as a whole: Availability determined which PBMC samples were chosen for TCRB deep sequencing. Immune responses induced by the vaccine were seen in around 94% of patients across multiple MHC alleles. It was noted by the authors that analyses of patient blood samples could not be reproduced owing to sample limitations. No apparent relationship was observed between pseudoprogression and alterations in the top peripheral T cell clonotypes detected by TCRB sequencing.

The time point label, as the study defines it: week 35, safety follow-up. Every vaccine dose consisted of 300 ug of a 20-mer mutant IDH1 peptide in Montanide, administered subcutaneously together with topical imiquimod. Patients were given eight vaccinations, in weeks 1, 3, 5, 7, 11, 15, 19 and 23, which matched visits V03 through V10. Donors had newly diagnosed WHO grade 3 or 4 IDH1-mutant astrocytomas with loss of nuclear ATRX. The samples were drawn from NOA16, a multicentre, single-arm, open-label phase I trial in Germany that tested a mutant IDH1 peptide vaccine in humans for the first time. Genomic DNA for TCRB sequencing was extracted from EDTA blood using the DNeasy Blood and Tissue Kit. The library was built by means of the immunoSEQ multiplex PCR assay. Rearranged TCR beta chain sequences were amplified with the hsTCRB Kit following the manufacturer's protocol. Sequencing of TCRB libraries was carried out on an Illumina MiSeq. As for the original processing: Demultiplexing, trimming and gene mapping were performed with the kit vendor's proprietary platform. In TCRdb, the immuneACCESS table is reduced to in-frame sequences with V and J assigned. These tables do not hold every clone; where another copy was compared, an unresolved V gene accounts for under half, and the others remain unexplained. The V and J calls and clone size come from that table; D and trimming were worked out from the DNA. Counted in this sample were 73,000 or so clones; 84% of them appeared once. The top ten constitute 12% of the sample.

About this clone: The specificity of this receptor is unknown. No much larger clone is present one base from it, and per-base qualities are unavailable.

Clipping removes 4 bases from V and 3 bases from J, with 10 as the unmatched junction base count. The CDR3, from cysteine to phenylalanine, totals 16 residues. Left in the record is the CDR3 DNA by itself, 48 bases read in frame from the first base. The germline V gene encodes CDR1 MNHNS and CDR2 SASEGT. The receptor's source is a young man with glioma. The rearranged segments are TRBV6-1 and TRBJ2-7; 9 junctional bases match TRBD1. The material was PBMCs, obtained from a glioma patient whose treatment included an IDH1 peptide vaccine. CDR3 region: CASSAGQGDSGYEQYF. The sequence in DNA is TGTGCCAGCAGTGCGGGACAGGGAGATTCCGGCTACGAGCAGTACTTC.